This T cell receptor (beta chain) stems from a study of cytomegalovirus exposure and HLA in healthy donors. As for the study in general: A previous analysis identified 117 million unique TCR beta sequences derived from some 200 million T cells. Study outcomes and limitations: A missense variant in DCLRE1C was later tied to TCR beta V- and J-gene trimming. Other equally common chains were less clonally expanded than HLA-associated TCR beta chains, a later analysis showed.

In the PCR, 60 Vbeta and 13 Jbeta primers were used. Original handling: Roughly 81 million unique TCR beta chains, some 9.9 million shared, were counted in a later analysis. Measured with immunoSEQ multiplex PCR; TCRdb has only the in-frame clones, and not every one. V and J calls and clone size come straight from that table; D and trimming were deduced from the DNA. The sample carries around 150,000 clones, 80% recorded once. On this clone: Its antigen is not identified.

Germline CDR1 SNHLY, CDR2 FYNNEI. The ends lost 6 bases at V and 3 bases at J; junction bases unmatched: 4. The CDR3 loop spans 13 amino acids. This chain connects TRBV2 to TRBJ2-5; TRBD1 aligns across 7 bases. This sequence originates from a man aged 30 to 39 in good health and CMV-seronegative. Sequenced input: PBMCs. CDR3 amino acids: CASSKDREETQYF. The CDR3 coding sequence is TGTGCCAGCAGCAAAGACAGGGAAGAGACCCAGTACTTC.